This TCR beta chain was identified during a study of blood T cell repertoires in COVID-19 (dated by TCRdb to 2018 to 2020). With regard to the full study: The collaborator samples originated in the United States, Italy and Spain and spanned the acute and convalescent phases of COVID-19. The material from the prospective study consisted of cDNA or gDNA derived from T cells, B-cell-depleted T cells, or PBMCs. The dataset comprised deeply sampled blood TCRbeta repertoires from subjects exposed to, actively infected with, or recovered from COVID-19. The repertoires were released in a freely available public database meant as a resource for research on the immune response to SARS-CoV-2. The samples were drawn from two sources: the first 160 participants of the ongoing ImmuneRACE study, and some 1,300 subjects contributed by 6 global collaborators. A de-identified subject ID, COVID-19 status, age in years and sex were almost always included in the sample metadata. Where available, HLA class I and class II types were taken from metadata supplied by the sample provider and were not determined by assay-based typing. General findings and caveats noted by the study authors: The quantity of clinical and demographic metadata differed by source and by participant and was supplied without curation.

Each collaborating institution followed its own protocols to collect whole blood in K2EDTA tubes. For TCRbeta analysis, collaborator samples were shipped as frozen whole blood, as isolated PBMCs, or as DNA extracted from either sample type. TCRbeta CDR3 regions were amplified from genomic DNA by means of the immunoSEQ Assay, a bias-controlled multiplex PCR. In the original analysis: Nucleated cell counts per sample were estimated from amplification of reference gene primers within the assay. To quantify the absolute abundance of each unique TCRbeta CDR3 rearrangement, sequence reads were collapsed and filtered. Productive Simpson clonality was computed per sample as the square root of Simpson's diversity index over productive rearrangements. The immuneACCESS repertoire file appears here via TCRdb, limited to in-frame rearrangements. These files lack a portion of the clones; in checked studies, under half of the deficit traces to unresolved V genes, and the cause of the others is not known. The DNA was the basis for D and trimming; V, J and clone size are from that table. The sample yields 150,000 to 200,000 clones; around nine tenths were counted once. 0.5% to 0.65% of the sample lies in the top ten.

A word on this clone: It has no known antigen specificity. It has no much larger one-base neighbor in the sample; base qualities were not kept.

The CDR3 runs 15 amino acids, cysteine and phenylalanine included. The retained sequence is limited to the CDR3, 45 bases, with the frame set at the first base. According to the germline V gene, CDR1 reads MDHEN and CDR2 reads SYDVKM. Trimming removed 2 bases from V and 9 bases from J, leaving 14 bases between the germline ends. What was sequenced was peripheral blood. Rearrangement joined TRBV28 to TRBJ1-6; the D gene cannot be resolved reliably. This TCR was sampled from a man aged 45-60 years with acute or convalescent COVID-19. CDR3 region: CASSLRGFLGSPLHF. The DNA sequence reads TGTGCCAGCAGTTTACGAGGATTTTTGGGTTCACCCCTCCACTTT.